What follows are 9 T cell receptor beta chains derived from one specimen sequenced in a study of cytomegalovirus exposure and HLA in healthy donors. Both 60 Vbeta primers and 13 Jbeta primers went into the PCR. Clones were sequenced by immunoSEQ multiplex PCR, and TCRdb holds only the in-frame ones, with some missing. The sample has around 200,000 clones, about four fifths seen once. The sequencing input was PBMCs. The receptors stem from a man between 25 and 39 years old in good health and CMV-seropositive.

The gene calls are TRBV7-2 and TRBJ2-5; D call uncertain. V lost 1 base, J lost 2 bases, and 5 bases lay in between. The germline V gene encodes CDR1 SGHTA and CDR2 FQGNSA. CDR3 length: 13 residues. CDR3 nucleotides: TGTGCCAGCAGCTTAGGCAGGCAAGAGACCCAGTACTTC. Amino acid sequence: CASSLGRQETQYF. Full variable domain (remainder filled in from reference TRBV7-2 and TRBJ2-5): GAGVSQSPSNKVTEKGKDVELRCDPISGHTALYWYRQSLGQGLEFLIYFQGNSAPDKSGLPSDRFSAERTGGSVSTLTIQRTQQEDSAVYLCASSLGRQETQYFGPGTRLLVL.

The chain uses TRBV4-3 and TRBJ2-6; weak D call: TRBD2 (5 bases). V was clipped by 4 bases and J by 8 bases, with 12 bases between them. Germline V gene lookup returns CDR1 LGHNA and CDR2 YSLEER. The CDR3 length is 14 residues. CDR3 coding DNA: TGCGCCAGCAGCCCAGGACTTGGCCCCAACGTCCTGACTTTC. Its protein is CASSPGLGPNVLTF.

The chain joins TRBV7-9 to TRBJ2-5, with 9 positions matching TRBD2. The tail of the sequence fits TRBJ2-7 better, so the J call may be wrong. CDR3 length: 16 amino acids. The germline gives CDR1 SEHNR, CDR2 FQNEAQ (reference sequence). The CDR3 region is CASSLLAGARSYEQYF. The CDR3 DNA reads as TGTGCCAGCAGCCTATTAGCGGGAGCGAGGTCCTACGAGCAGTACTTC.

This sequence joins TRBV27 and TRBJ1-6; D perhaps matches TRBD1 (6 bases). Between the trimmed V and J ends, which lost 2 bases and 9 bases, there was a span of 14 bases. Germline V gene lookup returns CDR1 MNHEY and CDR2 SMNVEV (reference sequence). The CDR3 sequence is 15 residues long. The DNA for the CDR3 is TGTGCCAGCAGTTTAGGACAGCTGGGCTTTTCACCCCTCCACTTT. This gives the protein CASSLGQLGFSPLHF.

The V and J genes are TRBV7-3 and TRBJ1-1; D call uncertain. Looked up from germline, CDR1 is SGHTA and CDR2 is FQGTGA. This CDR3 comprises 13 residues. V lost 2 bases, J lost 6 bases, and 10 bases lay in between. The CDR3 DNA reads TGTGCCAGCAGCTTAGAGGCTTACTCTGAAGCTTTCTTT. Protein: CASSLEAYSEAFF.

The chain employs TRBV1 and TRBJ1-2; the DNA was not compared with TRBD1, the D call given in the table. TRBV1 has pseudogene status. The CDR3 is 14 amino acids. In DNA, the CDR3 is TGCACCAGCAGCCTACAGGGGGCTTTCGATGGCTACACCTTC. Amino acids: CTSSLQGAFDGYTF.

This chain links TRBV29-1 with TRBJ1-1, with D uncertain. This CDR3 contains 13 residues. Germline V CDR1 and CDR2: SQVTM, ANQGSEA. Trimming cost V 2 bases and J 5 bases, with 12 bases left between them. CDR3 sequence reads: CSVERGYLTEAFF. CDR3 nucleotides: TGCAGCGTTGAACGGGGTTATTTGACTGAAGCTTTCTTT.

V gene TRBV9 combines with J gene TRBJ2-7; D uncertain. CDR3 length equals 13 residues. Per the germline V gene, CDR1 is SGDLS and CDR2 is YYNGEE. Between the trimmed V and J ends, which lost 2 bases and 5 bases, there was a span of 11 bases. The CDR3 bases are TGTGCCAGCAGCGTTCCGGTGTCCCACGAGCAGTACTTC. Protein sequence: CASSVPVSHEQYF.

V gene TRBV5-1 combines with J gene TRBJ1-5, with D perhaps TRBD1 (5 bases). Trimming stripped 4 bases from V and 10 bases from J, with 18 bases between. The germline gives CDR1 SGHRS, CDR2 YFSETQ. The CDR3 sequence is 14 residues long. This chain's CDR3 is CASSPGTLTSPQHF. Written as DNA, the CDR3 is TGCGCCAGCAGCCCCGGGACTTTAACGAGTCCCCAGCATTTT.